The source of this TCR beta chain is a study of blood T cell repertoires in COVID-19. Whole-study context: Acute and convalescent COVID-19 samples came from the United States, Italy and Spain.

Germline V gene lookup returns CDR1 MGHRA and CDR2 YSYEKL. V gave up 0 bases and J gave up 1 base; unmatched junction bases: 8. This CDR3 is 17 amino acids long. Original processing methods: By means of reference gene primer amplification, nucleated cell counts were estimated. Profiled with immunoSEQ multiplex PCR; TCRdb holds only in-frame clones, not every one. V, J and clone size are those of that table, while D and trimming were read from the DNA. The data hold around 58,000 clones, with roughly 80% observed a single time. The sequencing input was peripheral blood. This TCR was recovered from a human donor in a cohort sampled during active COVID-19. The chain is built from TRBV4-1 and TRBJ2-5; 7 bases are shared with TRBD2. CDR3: CASSQDSSGVTQETQYF. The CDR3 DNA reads TGCGCCAGCAGCCAAGATTCCAGCGGGGTAACCCAAGAGACCCAGTACTTC.